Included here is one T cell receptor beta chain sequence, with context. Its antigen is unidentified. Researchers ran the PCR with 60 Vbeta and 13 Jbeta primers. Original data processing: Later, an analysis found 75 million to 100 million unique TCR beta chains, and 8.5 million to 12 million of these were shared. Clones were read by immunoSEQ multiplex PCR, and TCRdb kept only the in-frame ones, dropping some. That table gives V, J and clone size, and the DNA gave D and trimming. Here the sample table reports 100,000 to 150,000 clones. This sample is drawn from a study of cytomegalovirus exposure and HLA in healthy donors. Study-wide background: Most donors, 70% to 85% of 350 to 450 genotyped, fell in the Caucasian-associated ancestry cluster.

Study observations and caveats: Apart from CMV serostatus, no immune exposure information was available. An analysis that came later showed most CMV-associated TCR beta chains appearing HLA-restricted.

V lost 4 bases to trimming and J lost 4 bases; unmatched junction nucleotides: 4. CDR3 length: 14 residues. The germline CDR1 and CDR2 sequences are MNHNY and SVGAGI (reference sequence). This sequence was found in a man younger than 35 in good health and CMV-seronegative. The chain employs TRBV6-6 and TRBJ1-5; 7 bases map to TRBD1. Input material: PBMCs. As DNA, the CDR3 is TGTGCCAGCAGTTTACGACAGGGTAATCAGCCCCAGCATTTT. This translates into CASSLRQGNQPQHF.